A single sample is the source of the 17 T cell receptor beta chains below, sequenced in a study of immune cell composition in non-small cell lung cancer. This table comes from immunoSEQ multiplex PCR, and its TCRdb copy is limited to in-frame clones, with some not included. This sample has approximately 4,300 clones, with around four fifths found just once. Material for sequencing was lung tumor tissue. These TCRs come from a human donor with non-small cell lung cancer.

This chain links TRBV28 with TRBJ1-1; D is possibly TRBD1 (5 bases). V was shortened by 7 bases and J by 5 bases, with 17 bases between the two germline ends. CDR3 size: 14 residues. Germline V gives CDR1 MDHEN, CDR2 SYDVKM. The chain's CDR3 is CASTPGGGGTEAFF. CDR3 bases: TGTGCCAGCACGCCGGGGGGAGGAGGGACTGAAGCTTTCTTT.

This chain connects TRBV5-1 to TRBJ1-2; 7 positions agree with TRBD1. The V gene's germline CDR1 is SGHRS and CDR2 YFSETQ. V lost 0 bases, J lost 8 bases, and 10 bases stayed unmatched. CDR3 size: 15 residues. This CDR3 reads CASSLGGTDLGGYTF. CDR3 in DNA: TGCGCCAGCAGCTTGGGGGGGACAGACCTCGGGGGCTACACCTTC.

The table lists this clone with a count of one. This chain connects TRBV28 to TRBJ1-2; TRBD1 agrees at 10 bases. The CDR3 length is 18 residues. The V and J ends lost 6 bases and 3 bases, in that order; junction bases with no gene match: 16. CDR1 is MDHEN and CDR2 is SYDVKM in the germline V gene. This chain's CDR3 is CASRSAGTGADEDYGYTF. CDR3 DNA sequence: TGTGCCAGCAGGTCAGCCGGGACAGGGGCCGACGAGGACTATGGCTACACCTTC.

The chain recombines TRBV5-4 with TRBJ2-5; D is perhaps TRBD2 (5 bases). This CDR3 has 14 residues. CDR1 SGHNT and CDR2 YYREEE come from the germline V gene (reference sequence). Deletions cut 0 bases from V and 4 bases from J, with 10 bases between. The CDR3 nucleotides read TGTGCCAGCAGCTTGGCGGGGTCGGGAGAGACCCAGTACTTC. Amino acids: CASSLAGSGETQYF.

This chain connects TRBV13 to TRBJ1-2; 7 nucleotides agree with TRBD1. The CDR3 has 15 residues. Looked up from germline, CDR1 is PRHDT and CDR2 is FYEKMQ (reference sequence). The J segment lost 0 bases and the V segment lost 1 base, leaving 2 bases of the junction unmatched. In DNA, the CDR3 is TGTGCCAGCAGCTTAGAGGGGGCTCCTAACTATGGCTACACCTTC. This gives the protein CASSLEGAPNYGYTF.

This clone was seen a single time. The chain employs TRBV11-2 and TRBJ1-2; D might be TRBD1 (5 bases). The CDR3 has 15 amino acids. CDR1 and CDR2 (germline): SGHAT, FQNNGV. V lost 0 bases to trimming and J lost 5 bases, with 13 bases between them. CDR3 residues: CASSLDMGGRYGYTF. The CDR3 DNA follows: TGTGCCAGCAGCTTAGATATGGGGGGGAGATATGGCTACACCTTC.

The chain couples TRBV19 to TRBJ1-2; 10 bases align to TRBD1. The germline V gene encodes CDR1 LNHDA and CDR2 SQIVND (reference sequence). J gave up 3 bases and V 7 bases, and 11 bases lay outside the gene matches. CDR3 length: 16 amino acids. The CDR3 here is CASTNPGQGWDYGYTF. The DNA of the CDR3 is TGTGCCAGTACGAATCCGGGACAGGGGTGGGACTATGGCTACACCTTC.

The chain joins TRBV5-4 to TRBJ2-3; maybe TRBD2 (5 bases). Germline V gene sequence: CDR1 SGHNT, CDR2 YYREEE (reference sequence). The CDR3 spans 13 residues. The V and J ends lost 2 bases and 1 base respectively, with 5 bases between them. CDR3 in amino acids: CASSFSGTDTQYF. The CDR3 DNA reads as TGTGCCAGCAGCTTTAGCGGCACAGATACGCAGTATTTT.

The chain recombines TRBV6-5 with TRBJ1-5; a possible D gene is TRBD1 (5 bases). Looked up from germline, CDR1 is MNHEY and CDR2 is SVGAGI. V lost 2 bases and J 4 bases, leaving 9 bases between the germline ends. The length of the CDR3 is 14 residues. The CDR3 DNA follows: TGTGCCAGCAGTTACGCAGGGATTAATCAGCCCCAGCATTTT. Its translation: CASSYAGINQPQHF.

The V and J genes are TRBV6-5 and TRBJ2-2; unclear D gene. CDR3 size: 13 residues. Germline loops: CDR1 MNHEY, CDR2 SVGAGI. The ends were cut back, 8 bases at V and 5 bases at J, with 12 bases in the middle. The CDR3 protein is CASGVVRTGELFF. In DNA, the CDR3 is TGTGCCAGCGGAGTGGTTAGGACCGGGGAGCTGTTTTTT.

The chain joins TRBV27 to TRBJ1-4; TRBD1 aligns across 7 bases. Germline loops: CDR1 MNHEY, CDR2 SMNVEV (reference sequence). The CDR3 is 15 amino acids. Trimming at V came to 4 bases and at J to 6 bases, leaving 8 bases not matched to a gene. In DNA form, the CDR3 reads TGTGCCAGCAGTTCTTACAGGGGAGAGGATGAAAAACTGTTTTTT. Protein: CASSSYRGEDEKLFF. Full variable domain (remainder filled in from reference TRBV27 and TRBJ1-4): EAQVTQNPRYLITVTGKKLTVTCSQNMNHEYMSWYRQDPGLGLRQIYYSMNVEVTDKGDVPEGYKVSRKEKRNFPLILESPSPNQTSLYFCASSSYRGEDEKLFFGSGTQLSVL.

This chain links TRBV5-1 with TRBJ2-7; D is unresolved. The CDR3 totals 14 residues. Trimming cost V 5 bases and J 0 bases, with 12 bases left between them. Germline CDR1 SGHRS, CDR2 YFSETQ. CDR3 residues: CASRLQTSSYEQYF. In DNA form, the CDR3 reads TGCGCCAGCAGGTTGCAAACCAGCTCCTACGAGCAGTACTTC.

V gene TRBV7-8 combines with J gene TRBJ2-7; 7 nucleotides line up with TRBD1. V shed 4 bases and J 3 bases; nucleotides not matched to a gene: 3. CDR1 is SGHVS, CDR2 FQNEAQ, per germline. CDR3 length: 13 amino acids. The CDR3, as DNA: TGTGCCAGCAGCTCGGGACAGAGCTACGAGCAGTACTTC. Its protein is CASSSGQSYEQYF.

The V call is TRBV27, the J call TRBJ2-2, with D possibly TRBD1 on 6 matching bases. The germline gives CDR1 MNHEY, CDR2 SMNVEV (reference sequence). V lost 1 base, J lost 6 bases, and 12 bases lay in between. The CDR3 is 15 amino acids. As DNA, the CDR3 is TGTGCCAGCAGTTTATATGGGGGCTTCGCCGGGGAGCTGTTTTTT. It yields the protein CASSLYGGFAGELFF.

In DNA, the CDR3 is TGTGCCAGCAGCCGGGACAGCCTGAACACTGAAGCTTTCTTT. Amino acids: CASSRDSLNTEAFF. The chain couples TRBV7-2 to TRBJ1-1, with 7 bases fitting TRBD1. The V gene end was trimmed by 5 bases and the J gene end by 0 bases; junction bases not matched to a gene: 3. The CDR3 runs 14 residues. Germline CDR1 SGHTA, CDR2 FQGNSA. Together with reference TRBV7-2 and TRBJ1-1, the CDR3 gives the full variable domain: GAGVSQSPSNKVTEKGKDVELRCDPISGHTALYWYRQSLGQGLEFLIYFQGNSAPDKSGLPSDRFSAERTGGSVSTLTIQRTQQEDSAVYLCASSRDSLNTEAFFGQGTRLTVV.

The chain couples TRBV5-6 to TRBJ1-6, with 9 bases fitting TRBD1. Germline V gene data show CDR1 as SGHDT and CDR2 as YYEEEE. Trimming took 4 bases from V and 7 from J; bases not matched to a gene: 6. CDR3 length: 15 residues. DNA of the CDR3: TGTGCCAGCAGCACGGGACAGGGCTTAAATTCACCCCTCCACTTT. Translating it yields CASSTGQGLNSPLHF.

The chain carries TRBV27 and TRBJ1-5; TRBD1 aligns across 8 bases. Trimming removed 6 bases from V and 6 bases from J; junction bases left unmatched: 7. The CDR3 sequence is 14 residues long. Germline loops: CDR1 MNHEY, CDR2 SMNVEV (reference sequence). CDR3 sequence (DNA): TGTGCCAGCAGGGAATCAGGGGGCCGTCAGCCCCAGCATTTT. It specifies CASRESGGRQPQHF.